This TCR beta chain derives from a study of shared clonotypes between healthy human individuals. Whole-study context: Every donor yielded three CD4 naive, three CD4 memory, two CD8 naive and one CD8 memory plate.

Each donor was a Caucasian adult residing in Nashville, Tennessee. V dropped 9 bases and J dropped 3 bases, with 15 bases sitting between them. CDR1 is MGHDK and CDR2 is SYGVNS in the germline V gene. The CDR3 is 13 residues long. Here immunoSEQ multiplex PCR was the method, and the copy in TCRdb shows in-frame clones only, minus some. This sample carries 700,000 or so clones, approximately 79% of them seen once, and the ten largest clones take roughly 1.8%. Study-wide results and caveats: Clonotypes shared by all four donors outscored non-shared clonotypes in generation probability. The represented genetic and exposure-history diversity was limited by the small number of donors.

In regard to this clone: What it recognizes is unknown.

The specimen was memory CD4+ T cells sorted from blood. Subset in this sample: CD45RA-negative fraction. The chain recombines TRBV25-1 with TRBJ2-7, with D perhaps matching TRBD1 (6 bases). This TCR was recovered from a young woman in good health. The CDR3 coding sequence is TGTGCCAGTCCCGGGACACTCGACTACGAGCAGTACTTC. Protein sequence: CASPGTLDYEQYF.